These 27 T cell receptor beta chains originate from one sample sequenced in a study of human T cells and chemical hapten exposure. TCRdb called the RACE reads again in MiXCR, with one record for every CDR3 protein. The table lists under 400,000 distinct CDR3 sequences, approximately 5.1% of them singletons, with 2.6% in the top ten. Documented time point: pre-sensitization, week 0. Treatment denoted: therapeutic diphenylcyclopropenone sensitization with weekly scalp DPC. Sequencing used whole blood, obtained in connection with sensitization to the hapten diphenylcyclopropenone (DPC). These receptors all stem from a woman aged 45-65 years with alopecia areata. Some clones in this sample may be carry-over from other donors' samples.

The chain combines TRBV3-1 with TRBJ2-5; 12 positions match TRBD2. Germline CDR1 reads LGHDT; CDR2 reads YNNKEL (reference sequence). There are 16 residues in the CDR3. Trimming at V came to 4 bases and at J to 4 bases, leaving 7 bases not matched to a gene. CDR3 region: CASSPVTSGRGETQYF. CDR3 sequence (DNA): TGTGCCAGCAGCCCGGTGACTAGCGGGAGAGGAGAGACCCAGTACTTC.

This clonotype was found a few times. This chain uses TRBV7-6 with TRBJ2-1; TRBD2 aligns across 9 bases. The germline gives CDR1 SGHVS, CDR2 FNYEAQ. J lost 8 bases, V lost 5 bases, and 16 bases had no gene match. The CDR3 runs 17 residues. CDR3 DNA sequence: TGTGCCAGCAGCCTTGACGACCCTCTAGCGGGGTGGGATGAGCAGTTCTTC. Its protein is CASSLDDPLAGWDEQFF. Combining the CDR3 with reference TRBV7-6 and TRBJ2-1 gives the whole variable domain GAGVSQSPRYKVTKRGQDVALRCDPISGHVSLYWYRQALGQGPEFLTYFNYEAQQDKSGLPNDRFSAERPEGSISTLTIQRTEQRDSAMYRCASSLDDPLAGWDEQFFGPGTRLTVL.

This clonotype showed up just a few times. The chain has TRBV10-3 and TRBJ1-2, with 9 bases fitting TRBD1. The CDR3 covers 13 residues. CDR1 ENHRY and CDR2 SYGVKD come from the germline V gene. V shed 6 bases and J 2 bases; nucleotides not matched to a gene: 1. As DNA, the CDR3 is TGTGCCATCAGGGGGACAGGGAACTATGGCTACACCTTC. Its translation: CAIRGTGNYGYTF.

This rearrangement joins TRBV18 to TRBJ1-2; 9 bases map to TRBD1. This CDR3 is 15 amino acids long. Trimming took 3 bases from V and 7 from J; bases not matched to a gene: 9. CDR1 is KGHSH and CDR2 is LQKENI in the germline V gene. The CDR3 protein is CASSPRPGTGSGYTF. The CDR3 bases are TGTGCCAGCTCACCTCGTCCCGGGACAGGGAGTGGCTACACCTTC.

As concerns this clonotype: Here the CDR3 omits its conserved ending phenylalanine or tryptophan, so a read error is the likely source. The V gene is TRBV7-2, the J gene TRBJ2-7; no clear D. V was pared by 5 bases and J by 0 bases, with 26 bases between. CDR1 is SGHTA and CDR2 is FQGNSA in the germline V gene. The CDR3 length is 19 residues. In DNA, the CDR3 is TGTGCCAGCAGCCAAGGTTGGGATGCGGCCCTCATAAGCTCCTACGAGCAGTACCTC. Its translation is CASSQGWDAALISSYEQYL.

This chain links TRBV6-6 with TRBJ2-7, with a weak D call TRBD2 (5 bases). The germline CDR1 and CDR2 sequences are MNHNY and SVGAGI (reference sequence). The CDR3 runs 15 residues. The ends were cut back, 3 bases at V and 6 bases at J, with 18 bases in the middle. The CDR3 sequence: CASSYGRLEAGEQYF. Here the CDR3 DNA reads TGTGCCAGCAGTTATGGGCGGTTAGAGGCGGGCGAGCAGTACTTC.

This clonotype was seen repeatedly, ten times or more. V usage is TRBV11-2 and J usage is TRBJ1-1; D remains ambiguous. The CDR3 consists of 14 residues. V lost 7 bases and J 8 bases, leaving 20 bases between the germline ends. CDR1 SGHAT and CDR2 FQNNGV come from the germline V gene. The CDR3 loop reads CASTTQLGSSEAFF. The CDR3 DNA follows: TGTGCCAGCACCACCCAATTGGGTTCTTCAGAAGCTTTCTTT.

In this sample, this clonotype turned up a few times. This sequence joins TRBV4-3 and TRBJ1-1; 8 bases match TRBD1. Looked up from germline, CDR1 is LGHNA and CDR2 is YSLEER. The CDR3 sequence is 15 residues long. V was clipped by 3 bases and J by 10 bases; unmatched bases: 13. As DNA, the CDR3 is TGCGCCAGCAGCCAGTACAGGGGGTTAGAACAGGGAGCTTTCTTT. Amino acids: CASSQYRGLEQGAFF.

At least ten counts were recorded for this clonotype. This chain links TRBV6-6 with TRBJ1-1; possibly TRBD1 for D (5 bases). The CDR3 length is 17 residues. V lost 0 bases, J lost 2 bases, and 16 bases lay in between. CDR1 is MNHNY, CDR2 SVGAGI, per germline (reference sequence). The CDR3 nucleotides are TGTGCCAGCAGTTACTCGAGATCAGGGACCCTTAACACTGAAGCTTTCTTT. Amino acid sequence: CASSYSRSGTLNTEAFF.

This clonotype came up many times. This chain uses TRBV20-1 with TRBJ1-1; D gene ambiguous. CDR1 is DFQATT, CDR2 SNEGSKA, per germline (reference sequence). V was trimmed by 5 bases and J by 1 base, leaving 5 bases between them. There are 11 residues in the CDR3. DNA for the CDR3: TGCAGTGCTCCTTGGAACACTGAAGCTTTCTTT. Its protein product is CSAPWNTEAFF.

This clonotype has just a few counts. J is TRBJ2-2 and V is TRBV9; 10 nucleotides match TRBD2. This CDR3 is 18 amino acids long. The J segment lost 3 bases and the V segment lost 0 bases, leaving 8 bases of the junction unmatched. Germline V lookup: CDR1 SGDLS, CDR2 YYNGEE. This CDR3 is CASSVGSGLAGDTGELFF. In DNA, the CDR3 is TGTGCCAGCAGCGTAGGGAGTGGGCTAGCGGGAGACACCGGGGAGCTGTTTTTT.

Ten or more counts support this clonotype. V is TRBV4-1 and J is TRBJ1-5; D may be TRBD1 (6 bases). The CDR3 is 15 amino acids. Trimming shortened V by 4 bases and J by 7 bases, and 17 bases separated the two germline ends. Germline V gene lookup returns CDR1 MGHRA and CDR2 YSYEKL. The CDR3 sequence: CASSLMTGRGQPQHF. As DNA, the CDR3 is TGCGCCAGCAGCCTCATGACAGGCCGGGGGCAGCCCCAGCATTTT.

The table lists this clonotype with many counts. The CDR3 bases are TGTGCCAGCAGTGACCCAAACAGGGTTGGGGCCAACGTCCTGACTTTC. Translated, it gives CASSDPNRVGANVLTF. The rearrangement links TRBV6-5 to TRBJ2-6, with a possible D match to TRBD1 (6 bases). CDR1 is MNHEY, CDR2 SVGAGI, per germline. The CDR3 has 16 amino acids. Trimming took off 5 bases at V and 3 bases at J, with 14 bases between the two ends.

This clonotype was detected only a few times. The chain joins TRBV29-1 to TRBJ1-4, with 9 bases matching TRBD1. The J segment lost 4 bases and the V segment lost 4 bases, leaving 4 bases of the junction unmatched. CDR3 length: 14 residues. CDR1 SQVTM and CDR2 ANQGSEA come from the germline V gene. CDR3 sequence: CSVGRTGVNEKLFF. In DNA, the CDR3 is TGCAGCGTTGGGCGGACAGGGGTTAATGAAAAACTGTTTTTT. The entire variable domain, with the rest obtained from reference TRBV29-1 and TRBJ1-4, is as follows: SAVISQKPSRDICQRGTSLTIQCQVDSQVTMMFWYRQQPGQSLTLIATANQGSEATYESGFVIDKFPISRPNLTFSTLTVSNMSPEDSSIYLCSVGRTGVNEKLFFGSGTQLSVL.

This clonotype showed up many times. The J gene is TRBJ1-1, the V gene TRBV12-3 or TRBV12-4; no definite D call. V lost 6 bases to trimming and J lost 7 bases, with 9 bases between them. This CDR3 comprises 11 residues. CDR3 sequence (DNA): TGTGCCAGCAGCGGAGGGCATGAAGCTTTCTTT. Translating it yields CASSGGHEAFF.

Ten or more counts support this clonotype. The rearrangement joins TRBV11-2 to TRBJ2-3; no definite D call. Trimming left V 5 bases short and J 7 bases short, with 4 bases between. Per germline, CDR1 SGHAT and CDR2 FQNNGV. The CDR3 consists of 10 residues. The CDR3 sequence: CASSLHTQYF. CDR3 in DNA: TGTGCCAGCAGCCTTCATACGCAGTATTTT.

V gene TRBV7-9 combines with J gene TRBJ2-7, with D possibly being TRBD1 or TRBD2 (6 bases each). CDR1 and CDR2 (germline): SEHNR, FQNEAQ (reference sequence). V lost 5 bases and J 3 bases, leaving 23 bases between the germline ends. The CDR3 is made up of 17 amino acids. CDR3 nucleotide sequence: TGTGCCAGCAGCCCCGGGGGCGTGGACCTATCACGCTACGAGCAGTACTTC. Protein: CASSPGGVDLSRYEQYF.

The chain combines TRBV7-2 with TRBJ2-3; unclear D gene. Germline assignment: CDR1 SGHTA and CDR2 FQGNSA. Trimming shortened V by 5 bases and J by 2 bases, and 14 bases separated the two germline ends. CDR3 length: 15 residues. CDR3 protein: CASSPTFFDTDTQYF. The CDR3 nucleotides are TGTGCCAGCAGCCCGACCTTTTTCGACACAGATACGCAGTATTTT.

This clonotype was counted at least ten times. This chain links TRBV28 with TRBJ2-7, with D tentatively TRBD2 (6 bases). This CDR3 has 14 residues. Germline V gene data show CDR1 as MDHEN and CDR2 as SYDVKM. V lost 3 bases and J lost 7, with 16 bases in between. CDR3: CASSFLAGAGEQYF. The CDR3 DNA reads TGTGCCAGCAGTTTTCTAGCTGGGGCGGGAGAGCAGTACTTC.

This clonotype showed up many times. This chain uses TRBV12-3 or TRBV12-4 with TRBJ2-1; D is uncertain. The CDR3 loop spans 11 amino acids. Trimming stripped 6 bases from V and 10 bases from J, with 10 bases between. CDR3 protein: CASSWSGEQFF. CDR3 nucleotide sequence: TGTGCCAGCAGCTGGTCCGGCGAGCAGTTCTTC.

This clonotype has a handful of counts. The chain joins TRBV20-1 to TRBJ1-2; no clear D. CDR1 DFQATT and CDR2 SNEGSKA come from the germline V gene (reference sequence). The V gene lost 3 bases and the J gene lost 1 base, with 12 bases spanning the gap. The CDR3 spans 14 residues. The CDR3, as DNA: TGCAGTGCTAGGAGAGACAACTATAACTATGGCTACACCTTC. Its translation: CSARRDNYNYGYTF.

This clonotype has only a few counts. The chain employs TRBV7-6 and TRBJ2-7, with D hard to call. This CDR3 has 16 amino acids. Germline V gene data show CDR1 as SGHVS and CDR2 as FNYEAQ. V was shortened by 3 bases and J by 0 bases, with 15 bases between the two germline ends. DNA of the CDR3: TGTGCCAGCAGCTTTCCAGAGCTCCAGAGCTCCTACGAGCAGTACTTC. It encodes CASSFPELQSSYEQYF. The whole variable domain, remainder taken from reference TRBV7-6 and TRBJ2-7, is GAGVSQSPRYKVTKRGQDVALRCDPISGHVSLYWYRQALGQGPEFLTYFNYEAQQDKSGLPNDRFSAERPEGSISTLTIQRTEQRDSAMYRCASSFPELQSSYEQYFGPGTRLTVT.

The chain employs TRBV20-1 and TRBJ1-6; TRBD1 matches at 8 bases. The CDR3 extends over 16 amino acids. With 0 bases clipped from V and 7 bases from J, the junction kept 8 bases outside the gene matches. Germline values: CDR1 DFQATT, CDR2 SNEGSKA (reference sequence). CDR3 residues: CSARDGGQGLNSPLHF. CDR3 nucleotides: TGCAGTGCTAGAGACGGAGGACAGGGACTAAATTCACCCCTCCACTTT.

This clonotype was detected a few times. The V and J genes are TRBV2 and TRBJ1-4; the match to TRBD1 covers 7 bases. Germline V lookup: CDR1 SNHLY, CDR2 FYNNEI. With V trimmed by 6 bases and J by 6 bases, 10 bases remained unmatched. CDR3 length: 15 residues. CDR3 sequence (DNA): TGTGCCAGCAGACCCCCGACAGGGTGGGATGAAAAACTGTTTTTT. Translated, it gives CASRPPTGWDEKLFF.

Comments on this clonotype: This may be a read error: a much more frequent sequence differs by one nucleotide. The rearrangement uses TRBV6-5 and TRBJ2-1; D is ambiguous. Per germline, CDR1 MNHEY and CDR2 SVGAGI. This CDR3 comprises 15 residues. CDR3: CASSYKVDPYNEQIF. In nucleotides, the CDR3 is TGTGCCAGCAGTTACAAGGTAGATCCCTACAATGAGCAGATCTTC.

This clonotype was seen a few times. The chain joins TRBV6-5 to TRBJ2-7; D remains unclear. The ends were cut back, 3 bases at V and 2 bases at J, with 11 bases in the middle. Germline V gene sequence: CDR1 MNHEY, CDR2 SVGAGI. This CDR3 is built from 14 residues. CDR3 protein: CASSYGPAPYEQYF. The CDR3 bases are TGTGCCAGCAGTTATGGCCCGGCCCCCTACGAGCAGTACTTC.

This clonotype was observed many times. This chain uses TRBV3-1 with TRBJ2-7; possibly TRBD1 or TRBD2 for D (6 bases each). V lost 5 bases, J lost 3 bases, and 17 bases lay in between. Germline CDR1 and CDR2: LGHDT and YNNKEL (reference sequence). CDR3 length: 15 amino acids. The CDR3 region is CASSDTPGGGYEQYF. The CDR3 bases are TGTGCCAGCAGCGACACTCCCGGAGGGGGCTACGAGCAGTACTTC.